Listed here are 18 T cell receptor beta chains from one sample, sequenced in a study of cytomegalovirus exposure and HLA in healthy donors. PCR involved 60 Vbeta and 13 Jbeta primers. The assay was immunoSEQ multiplex PCR, and TCRdb's table has in-frame clones only and misses some. The sample records about 140,000 clones, over 70% being singletons. The sample taken for sequencing was PBMCs. All receptors come from a man aged 18 to 29 in good health and CMV-seronegative.

The CDR3 here is CASSRTGRSETQYF. In DNA, the CDR3 is TGTGCCAGCAGCAGGACAGGGAGATCGGAGACCCAGTACTTC. V usage is TRBV6-1 and J usage is TRBJ2-5, with 8 bases identical to TRBD1. CDR3 size: 14 residues. CDR1 MNHNS and CDR2 SASEGT come from the germline V gene. V dropped 6 bases and J dropped 5; count of bases not matched to a gene: 8.

The CDR3 region has the DNA TGTGCCAGCAGCTTGTCGGGGGGAGCTAACTACGAGCAGTACTTC. As protein: CASSLSGGANYEQYF. V and J are TRBV5-4 and TRBJ2-7; the match to TRBD2 covers 7 bases. Trimming cost V 1 base and J 3 bases; bases outside gene matches: 7. The CDR3 sequence is 15 residues long. The germline gives CDR1 SGHNT, CDR2 YYREEE (reference sequence).

In its sample, this clone was seen a few times. At one end, the junction sequence differs from germline, possibly due to a read error. The chain uses TRBV4-2 and TRBJ2-2; TRBD1 might be the D (6 bases). The germline V gene has CDR1 LGHNA and CDR2 YNFKEQ. The CDR3 is made up of 15 amino acids. CDR3 nucleotide sequence: TGTGCCAGCCGCCATCCGGGACAAAACACCGGGGAGCTGTTTTTT. It is translated as CASRHPGQNTGELFF.

The chain has TRBV27 and TRBJ1-1, with 7 positions matching TRBD1. Germline V gene sequence: CDR1 MNHEY, CDR2 SMNVEV (reference sequence). The CDR3 loop spans 14 amino acids. V shed 7 bases and J 4 bases; nucleotides not matched to a gene: 9. CDR3 DNA sequence: TGTGCCAGCACTCCTCCGGGACAGCCCACTGAAGCTTTCTTT. Translating it yields CASTPPGQPTEAFF.

This chain connects TRBV5-8 to TRBJ1-1; D may be TRBD1 (6 bases). V was clipped by 0 bases and J by 0 bases, with 9 bases between them. Germline CDR1 and CDR2: SGHTS and YDEGEE. CDR3 length equals 15 residues. The CDR3 loop is CASSLVGGLNTEAFF. Here the CDR3 DNA reads TGTGCCAGCAGCTTGGTAGGGGGACTGAACACTGAAGCTTTCTTT.

Comments on this clone: At one boundary the junction diverges from the germline segment, which might be a read error. This rearrangement joins TRBV7-7 to TRBJ1-3; D is ambiguous. Germline CDR1 reads SSHAT; CDR2 reads FNYEAQ (reference sequence). This CDR3 region has 13 residues. The CDR3 region is CASSSSPGNTIYF. CDR3 nucleotide sequence: TGTGCTAGCAGCTCTTCTCCTGGAAACACCATATATTTT.

The V and J genes are TRBV5-1 and TRBJ1-1; weak D call: TRBD1 (5 bases). The germline gives CDR1 SGHRS, CDR2 YFSETQ. V dropped 4 bases and J dropped 1 base, with 17 bases sitting between them. The CDR3 spans 16 residues. The CDR3 DNA is TGCGCCAGCAGCCCGGGTCTGGGGCGGAGGAACACTGAAGCTTTCTTT. It encodes CASSPGLGRRNTEAFF.

The CDR3 loop is CASSTTSGGGNEQFF. Here the CDR3 DNA reads TGTGCCAGCAGCACCACTAGCGGGGGGGGAAATGAGCAGTTCTTC. This sequence joins TRBV11-2 and TRBJ2-1; TRBD2 aligns across 13 bases. Trimming at V came to 5 bases and at J to 7 bases, leaving 5 bases not matched to a gene. Germline V gives CDR1 SGHAT, CDR2 FQNNGV. The CDR3 runs to 15 residues.

The J gene is TRBJ2-3, the V gene TRBV7-9, with TRBD2 as a possible D gene (7 bases). The CDR3 is 17 amino acids. V was clipped by 5 bases and J by 4 bases, with 22 bases between them. Per the germline V gene, CDR1 is SEHNR and CDR2 is FQNEAQ (reference sequence). CDR3 DNA sequence: TGTGCCAGCAGCCCTGGGGGGGGCGCGTATTTGGCAGATACGCAGTATTTT. Its protein product is CASSPGGGAYLADTQYF.

This clone was counted a few times. V gene TRBV5-1 combines with J gene TRBJ1-1; no clear D. V lost 0 bases and J lost 3, with 6 bases in between. In germline, CDR1 is SGHRS, CDR2 YFSETQ. The CDR3 is 13 residues long. The CDR3 coding sequence is TGCGCCAGCAGCTTGGTACCAGACACTGAAGCTTTCTTT. Its translation: CASSLVPDTEAFF.

The rearrangement uses TRBV9 and TRBJ1-4; 8 bases are a match to TRBD1. The CDR3 length is 16 residues. The trim removed 0 bases at V and 5 bases at J, leaving 6 bases unmatched. CDR1 and CDR2 from the germline V gene are SGDLS and YYNGEE. CDR3 sequence (DNA): TGTGCCAGCAGCGTAGGGCCGGGACAGGAAAATGAAAAACTGTTTTTT. It specifies CASSVGPGQENEKLFF.

This chain connects TRBV25-1 to TRBJ1-2; 7 bases map to TRBD1. This CDR3 region has 14 residues. Trimming took 4 bases from V and 5 from J; bases not matched to a gene: 7. Germline V gives CDR1 MGHDK, CDR2 SYGVNS. The CDR3 loop reads CASSGPGQRYGYTF. The CDR3 region has the DNA TGTGCCAGCAGTGGTCCGGGACAGAGATATGGCTACACCTTC.

This chain joins TRBV25-1 and TRBJ2-7; 9 bases are a match to TRBD1. Unmatched junction bases numbered 4, after V lost 7 bases and J lost 0 bases. This CDR3 comprises 14 residues. The V gene's germline CDR1 is MGHDK and CDR2 SYGVNS. CDR3 amino acids: CASTPGQGSYEQYF. The CDR3 DNA sequence: TGTGCCAGCACGCCGGGACAGGGCTCCTACGAGCAGTACTTC.

V is TRBV15 and J is TRBJ1-2; D may be TRBD1 (5 bases). Germline V gene sequence: CDR1 LNHNV, CDR2 YYDKDF (reference sequence). CDR3 size: 14 residues. The ends were cut back, 5 bases at V and 2 bases at J, with 12 bases in the middle. The CDR3 spells CATSGRRANYGYTF. Here the CDR3 DNA reads TGTGCCACCAGCGGACGCAGGGCCAACTATGGCTACACCTTC. Drawing the rest from reference TRBV15 and TRBJ1-2, the complete variable domain is DAMVIQNPRYQVTQFGKPVTLSCSQTLNHNVMYWYQQKSSQAPKLLFHYYDKDFNNEADTPDNFQSRRPNTSFCFLDIRSPGLGDTAMYLCATSGRRANYGYTFGSGTRLTVV.

In this sample, this clone turned up once. V usage is TRBV9 and J usage is TRBJ2-3, with 7 bases matching TRBD2. The ends lost 2 bases at V and 2 bases at J; junction bases unmatched: 5. Germline V CDR1 and CDR2: SGDLS, YYNGEE. There are 15 residues in the CDR3. In nucleotides, the CDR3 is TGTGCCAGCAGCGTGGGGGGGTCTATCACAGATACGCAGTATTTT. Protein sequence: CASSVGGSITDTQYF.

This chain joins TRBV27 and TRBJ1-2, with 8 bases identical to TRBD1. Losses at the gene ends were 3 bases for V and 4 bases for J; bases not matched to a gene: 1. Looked up from germline, CDR1 is MNHEY and CDR2 is SMNVEV (reference sequence). The CDR3 loop spans 13 amino acids. CDR3 nucleotides: TGTGCCAGCAGTTTTGGACAGGGCTATGGCTACACCTTC. It specifies CASSFGQGYGYTF.

This sequence joins TRBV4-2 and TRBJ1-5; weak D call: TRBD1 (5 bases). Between the trimmed V and J ends, which lost 0 bases and 9 bases, there was a span of 15 bases. The CDR3 is 15 residues long. Germline V lookup: CDR1 LGHNA, CDR2 YNFKEQ. CDR3: CASSQEDRIRGPQHF. DNA of the CDR3: TGTGCCAGCAGCCAAGAAGACCGTATTAGGGGGCCCCAGCATTTT.

The chain couples TRBV4-3 to TRBJ1-4; tentative D call: TRBD1 (5 bases). V was trimmed by 1 base and J by 6 bases, leaving 12 bases between them. The germline CDR1 and CDR2 sequences are LGHNA and YSLEER. The CDR3 runs 15 residues. The CDR3 reads CASSQVGAMDEKLFF. As DNA, the CDR3 is TGCGCCAGCAGCCAAGTTGGGGCAATGGATGAAAAACTGTTTTTT.